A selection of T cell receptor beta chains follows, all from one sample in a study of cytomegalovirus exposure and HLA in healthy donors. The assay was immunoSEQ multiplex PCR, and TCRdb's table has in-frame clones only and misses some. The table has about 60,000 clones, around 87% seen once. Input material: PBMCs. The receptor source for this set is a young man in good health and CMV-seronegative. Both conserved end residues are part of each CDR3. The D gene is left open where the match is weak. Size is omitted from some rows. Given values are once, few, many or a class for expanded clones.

CDR3nt: TGTGCCAGCAGGTCCGGGACAGGACTCCAAGAGACCCAGTACTTC; CDR3aa: CASRSGTGLQETQYF; d_gene: TRBD1; abundance: -; v_gene: TRBV5-4; j_gene: TRBJ2-5
CDR3nt: TGTGCCAGCAGCCCGAGAAGTTCCGGTTTCTCCTACAATGAGCAGTTCTTC; CDR3aa: CASSPRSSGFSYNEQFF; d_gene: -; abundance: -; v_gene: TRBV7-6; j_gene: TRBJ2-1
CDR3nt: TGTGCCAGCAGCTCGCGACAGAATGAAAAACTGTTTTTT; CDR3aa: CASSSRQNEKLFF; d_gene: -; abundance: -; v_gene: TRBV11-1; j_gene: TRBJ1-4
CDR3nt: TGTGCCAGCAGCTTCACTAGCGATGAGCAGTTCTTC; CDR3aa: CASSFTSDEQFF; d_gene: TRBD2; abundance: few; v_gene: TRBV7-9; j_gene: TRBJ2-1
CDR3nt: TGCAGCGTTGCCGGGGGGGGGAAAAACATTCAGTACTTC; CDR3aa: CSVAGGGKNIQYF; d_gene: TRBD2; abundance: -; v_gene: TRBV29-1; j_gene: TRBJ2-4
CDR3nt: TGTGCCAGCAGTTTAAGGGACAGGGGCGAGCAGTACTTC; CDR3aa: CASSLRDRGEQYF; d_gene: TRBD1; abundance: once; v_gene: TRBV28; j_gene: TRBJ2-7
CDR3nt: TGTGCCAGCAGCTCCTCGACAGGGGAGAGCGGCTACACCTTC; CDR3aa: CASSSSTGESGYTF; d_gene: TRBD1; abundance: -; v_gene: TRBV7-2; j_gene: TRBJ1-2
CDR3nt: TGTGCTAGTGGTTTGGGGCAGGGGGCCCTCTATGGCTACACCTTC; CDR3aa: CASGLGQGALYGYTF; d_gene: TRBD1; abundance: -; v_gene: TRBV12-5; j_gene: TRBJ1-2
CDR3nt: TGTGCCAGCAGGGGACTAGCGGGGGGTTACACCGGGGAGCTGTTTTTT; CDR3aa: CASRGLAGGYTGELFF; d_gene: TRBD2; abundance: -; v_gene: TRBV7-9; j_gene: TRBJ2-2
CDR3nt: TGCGCCAGCAGCTTGGGAGGCAGCTACAATGAGCAGTTCTTC; CDR3aa: CASSLGGSYNEQFF; d_gene: -; abundance: -; v_gene: TRBV5-1; j_gene: TRBJ2-1
CDR3nt: TGTGCCAGCAGCCCCGGACAGGATGGCTACACCTTC; CDR3aa: CASSPGQDGYTF; d_gene: TRBD1; abundance: few; v_gene: TRBV5-6; j_gene: TRBJ1-2
CDR3nt: TGCGCCAGCAGCCCCGTCGACAGGGGGCCCTTGGGCACTGAAGCTTTCTTT; CDR3aa: CASSPVDRGPLGTEAFF; d_gene: TRBD1; abundance: -; v_gene: TRBV5-1; j_gene: TRBJ1-1
CDR3nt: TGCGCCAGCAGCCACTACGATTCACCCCTCCACTTT; CDR3aa: CASSHYDSPLHF; d_gene: -; abundance: -; v_gene: TRBV4-1; j_gene: TRBJ1-6
CDR3nt: TGCAGTACAGGGAAAGAGACCCAGTACTTC; CDR3aa: CSTGKETQYF; d_gene: -; abundance: -; v_gene: TRBV20-1; j_gene: TRBJ2-5
CDR3nt: TGTGCTAGCAGCGTCTCCGGGACTGCAGATAAGATCCAGTACTTC; CDR3aa: CASSVSGTADKIQYF; d_gene: -; abundance: few; v_gene: TRBV7-7; j_gene: TRBJ2-5
CDR3nt: TGTGCCAGCAGCTTAGCCTGGGGGAGACAGGGGGGGGACACTGAAGCTTTCTTT; CDR3aa: CASSLAWGRQGGDTEAFF; d_gene: TRBD1; abundance: few; v_gene: TRBV7-6; j_gene: TRBJ1-1
CDR3nt: TGTGCCTGGAGTGAATTGGGCAACATTCAGTACTTC; CDR3aa: CAWSELGNIQYF; d_gene: -; abundance: -; v_gene: TRBV30; j_gene: TRBJ2-4